This TCR beta chain appears in the sequencing data of a study of CD8 T cells in Susac syndrome. For the study at large: There were over 5 sequenced Susac syndrome patients with active disease and about eight in remission.

Both CD4+ and CD8+ T cells were negatively isolated, and TEMRA cells underwent FACS enrichment. Study outcomes and limitations: The CD4+ T cell repertoires in Susac syndrome were not clonally expanded.

Points on this clonotype: Antigen: not known.

An amount of RNA that ranged from roughly 0.5 to 1 ug was reverse transcribed with random hexamers. Multiplex PCR with immunoSEQ amplified the TCR beta CDR3 across 54 Vbeta and 13 Jbeta. TCRdb re-called the immunoSEQ multiplex PCR reads through MiXCR, storing one row per CDR3 protein. The sample includes under 150,000 distinct CDR3 sequences, approximately 94% seen only once; the top ten take about 0.08%. The germline V gene has CDR1 DFQATT and CDR2 SNEGSKA (reference sequence). Trimming shortened V by 3 bases and J by 6 bases, and 15 bases separated the two germline ends. CDR3 length: 14 residues. This TCR derives from a human donor with Susac syndrome. The chain links TRBV20-1 to TRBJ1-5; D is ambiguous. Sequenced sample: CD4+ T cells from PBMCs. CDR3 sequence: CSASPPPDGQPQHF. The CDR3 region has the DNA TGCAGTGCTAGTCCCCCCCCAGACGGTCAGCCCCAGCATTTT.